These T cell receptor beta chains were read from a single sample in a study of T cell responses to AZD1222 COVID-19 vaccine. Sequencing used immunoSEQ multiplex PCR; TCRdb keeps in-frame clones, though not all of them. The sample includes about 69,000 clones, approximately 87% of them seen just once. This material consisted of peripheral blood, taken 28 days after the second AZD1222 dose. These receptors were obtained from an adult who received the AZD1222 COVID-19 vaccine. The CDR3 runs from the conserved cysteine through the conserved F or W. The size field is filled for only some rows; it gives once, few, many or a size class.

CDR3aa | abundance | v_gene
CAGRSRSFEPQHF | . | TRBV6-5
CAWSGLEGYTF | . | TRBV30
CASSGQGTGANVLTF | once | TRBV10-2
CASSPTLAKNIQYF | . | TRBV18
CASSPPGQFNEKLFF | . | TRBV18
CASSPGQGNYGYTF | few | TRBV23-1
CASSQATNGYTF | . | TRBV3-1/TRBV3-2
CASSQNAGIFSGNTIYF | . | TRBV14
CASSLTGTENEKLFF | . | TRBV18
CASSPSLIRDRKTQYF | . | TRBV18
CASDPSAPGRNEQFF | . | TRBV2
CASSPDSNNYGYTF | . | TRBV7-2
CASSWDGELFF | . | TRBV6-5
CASSLGGNTIYF | few | TRBV11-3
CASSLVKRSDGNEQFF | . | TRBV11-2
CSVGGISSYNEQFF | . | TRBV29-1
CASRKGQGSGYEQYF | . | TRBV6-5
CASSLEDRVEDNSPLHF | . | TRBV11-3
CASSLERDYEQYF | . | TRBV7-8
CASSPREGEVQPQHF | . | TRBV18
CATSTGGSYNEQFF | . | TRBV24-1
CAWSTREDSPLHF | . | TRBV30
CASSLSGPGYGYTF | . | TRBV5-1
CASSLGTQGTDTQYF | . | TRBV7-7